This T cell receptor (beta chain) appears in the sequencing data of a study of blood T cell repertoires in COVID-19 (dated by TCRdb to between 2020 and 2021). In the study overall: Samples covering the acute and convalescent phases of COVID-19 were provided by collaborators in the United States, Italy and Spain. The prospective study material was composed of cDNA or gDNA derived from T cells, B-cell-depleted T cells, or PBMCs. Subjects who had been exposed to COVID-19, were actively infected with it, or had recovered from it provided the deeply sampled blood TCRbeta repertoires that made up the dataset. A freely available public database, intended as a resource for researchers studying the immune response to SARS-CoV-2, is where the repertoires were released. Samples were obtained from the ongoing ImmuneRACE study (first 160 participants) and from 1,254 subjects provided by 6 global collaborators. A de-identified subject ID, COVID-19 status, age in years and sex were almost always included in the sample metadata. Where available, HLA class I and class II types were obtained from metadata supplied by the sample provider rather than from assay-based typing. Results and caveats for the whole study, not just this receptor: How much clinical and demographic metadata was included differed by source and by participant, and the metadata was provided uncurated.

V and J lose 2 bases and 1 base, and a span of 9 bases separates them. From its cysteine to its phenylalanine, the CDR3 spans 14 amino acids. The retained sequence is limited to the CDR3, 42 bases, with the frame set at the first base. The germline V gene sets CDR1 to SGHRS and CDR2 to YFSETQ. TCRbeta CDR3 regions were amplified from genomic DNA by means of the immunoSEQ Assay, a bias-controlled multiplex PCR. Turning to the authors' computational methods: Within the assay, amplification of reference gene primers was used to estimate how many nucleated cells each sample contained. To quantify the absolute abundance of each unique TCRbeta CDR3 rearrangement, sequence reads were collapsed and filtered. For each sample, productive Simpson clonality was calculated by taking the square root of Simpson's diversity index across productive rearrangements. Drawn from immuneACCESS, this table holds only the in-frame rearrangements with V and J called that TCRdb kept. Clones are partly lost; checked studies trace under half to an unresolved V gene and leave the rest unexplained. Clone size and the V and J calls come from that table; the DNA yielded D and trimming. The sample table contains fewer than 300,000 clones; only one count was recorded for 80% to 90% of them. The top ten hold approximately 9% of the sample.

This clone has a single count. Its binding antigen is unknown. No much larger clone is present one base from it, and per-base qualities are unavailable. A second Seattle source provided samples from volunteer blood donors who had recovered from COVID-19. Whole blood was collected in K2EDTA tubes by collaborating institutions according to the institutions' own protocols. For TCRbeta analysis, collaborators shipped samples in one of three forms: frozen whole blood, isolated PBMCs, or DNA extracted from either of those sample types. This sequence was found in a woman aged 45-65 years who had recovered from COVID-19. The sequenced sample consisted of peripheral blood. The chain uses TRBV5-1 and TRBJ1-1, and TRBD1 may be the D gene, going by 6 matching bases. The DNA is TGCGCCAGCAGCTTCGGGACAACGAACACTGAAGCTTTCTTT. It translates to CASSFGTTNTEAFF.